This is a list of T cell receptor beta chains from one sample in a study of regulatory T cells in long-lasting Graves disease. TCRdb ran MiXCR on the multiplex PCR reads and lists one entry per CDR3 protein. The repertoire has some 490,000 distinct CDR3 sequences, approximately 12% of them found once; the top ten carry approximately 9%. These data are also associated with another study on T cells in Graves' hyperthyroidism and ophthalmopathy.

Sequenced material: peripheral blood mononuclear cells (PBMCs), taken at new diagnosis, from a patient treated with antithyroid drugs. Receptors originate from a woman aged 30 to 39 with Graves disease. Both conserved end residues are part of each CDR3. D genes are given only for firm matches. A clone size is listed for some rows: how often the clone was seen (once, few, many), or a class if it is expanded.

many | NA | TRBJ1-2 | TRBV11-2 | CASSSWGRGYGYTF | TGTGCCAGCAGCTCCTGGGGACGGGGATATGGCTACACCTTC
once | TRBD1 | TRBJ1-2 | TRBV27 | CASSFIQGAIDGYTF | TGTGCCAGCAGTTTCATACAGGGGGCTATCGATGGCTACACCTTC
NA | TRBD2 | TRBJ2-7 | TRBV12-3/TRBV12-4 | CASSPFRTSGNYEQYF | TGTGCCAGCAGTCCATTCCGGACTAGCGGGAACTACGAGCAGTACTTC
few | NA | TRBJ2-5 | TRBV20-1 | CSARAGETQYF | TGCAGTGCTAGAGCCGGGGAGACCCAGTACTTC
many | NA | TRBJ1-1 | TRBV30 | CAWSLVGGEAFF | TGTGCCTGGAGTTTAGTTGGCGGTGAAGCTTTCTTT
many | TRBD1 | TRBJ2-5 | TRBV15 | CATSRDNTGGRETQYF | TGTGCCACCAGCAGAGATAACACAGGGGGGAGGGAGACCCAGTACTTC
few | TRBD2 | TRBJ2-3 | TRBV7-9 | CASSSFGGSTDTQYF | TGTGCCAGCAGCTCCTTTGGCGGGAGTACAGATACGCAGTATTTT
few | NA | TRBJ2-5 | TRBV27 | CASSLSGGRETQYF | TGTGCCAGCAGTTTATCGGGGGGGCGAGAGACCCAGTACTTC
many | TRBD1 | TRBJ1-2 | TRBV28 | CASSSPGTGTENYGYTF | TGTGCCAGCAGTTCCCCGGGAACCGGGACAGAAAACTATGGCTACACCTTC
NA | NA | TRBJ2-5 | TRBV7-2 | CASSLVPLGPPGETQYF | TGTGCCAGCAGCTTAGTCCCCCTGGGACCACCTGGGGAGACCCAGTACTTC
NA | NA | TRBJ2-7 | TRBV5-6 | CASSPISPYEQYF | TGTGCCAGCAGCCCGATCAGTCCATACGAGCAGTACTTC
many | NA | TRBJ1-5 | TRBV4-1 | CASSQDGLGNQPQHF | TGCGCCAGCAGCCAAGACGGGCTTGGCAATCAGCCCCAGCATTTT
many | NA | TRBJ2-1 | TRBV10-3 | CAISDAGPSYNEQFF | TGTGCCATCAGTGATGCGGGTCCCTCCTACAATGAGCAGTTCTTC
many | NA | TRBJ2-1 | TRBV19 | CASSMSGGAYNEQFF | TGTGCCAGTAGTATGAGCGGAGGCGCCTACAATGAGCAGTTCTTC
many | TRBD1 | TRBJ1-1 | TRBV27 | CASSARDRGLGFKNTEAFF | TGTGCCAGCAGTGCCCGGGACAGGGGGCTTGGGTTCAAAAACACTGAAGCTTTCTTT
many | NA | TRBJ1-1 | TRBV6-1 | CASRCRGATCTEAFF | TGTGCCAGCAGGTGTAGGGGGGCTACCTGCACTGAAGCTTTCTTT
NA | NA | TRBJ2-1 | TRBV7-9 | CASSRYNTNEQFF | TGTGCCAGCAGCCGATATAACACCAATGAGCAGTTCTTC
many | NA | TRBJ2-7 | TRBV3-1 | CASSQSLAYEQYF | TGTGCCAGCAGCCAATCATTGGCCTACGAGCAGTACTTC
NA | TRBD2 | TRBJ2-1 | TRBV4-3 | CASSLGTSGRPEQFF | TGCGCCAGCAGCCTCGGGACTAGCGGGAGGCCTGAGCAGTTCTTC
few | NA | TRBJ2-7 | TRBV15 | CATSSGSPYEQYF | TGTGCCACCAGCAGCGGGTCGCCCTACGAGCAGTACTTC
NA | TRBD2 | TRBJ2-7 | TRBV5-1 | CASSLGARASTGGQYF | TGCGCCAGCAGCTTGGGTGCGCGGGCCTCAACGGGAGGGCAGTACTTC
few | NA | TRBJ2-1 | TRBV4-3 | CASSQDSASYNEQFF | TGCGCCAGCAGCCAAGACTCCGCCTCCTACAATGAGCAGTTCTTC
few | NA | TRBJ2-7 | TRBV7-3 | CASSLNTDSLEQYF | TGTGCCAGCAGCTTAAATACAGACAGCCTCGAGCAGTACTTC
NA | NA | TRBJ2-2 | TRBV7-3 | CASSFSRTGELFF | TGTGCCAGCAGCTTTAGCCGAACCGGGGAGCTGTTTTTT